This T cell receptor (beta chain) originates from a study of post-analysis software for immune sequencing data. Background on the study: Patients had relapsing-remitting, secondary progressive or progressive-relapsing multiple sclerosis; some lacked subtype.

In the case of this clonotype: Its antigen remains unidentified.

Study outcomes and limitations: Significantly decreased normalized Chao1 diversity was recorded for multiple sclerosis patients relative to controls. Higher frequency in patients than in controls was seen for roughly five TRBV segments, with TRBV5-6, TRBV5-1 and TRBV20-1 among them. Samples made in the same batch grouped tightly together by F measure.

CDR1 and CDR2 from the germline V gene are DFQATT and SNEGSKA (reference sequence). The CDR3 length is 18 residues. J gave up 0 bases and V 2 bases, and 15 bases lay outside the gene matches. Each TCR beta cDNA library carried unique molecular identifiers. Some 500,000 cDNA molecules were obtained per 1 to 10 million input T cells. TCRdb analysed the PCR reads with MiXCR anew, one entry per CDR3 protein. The table shows approximately 660,000 distinct CDR3 sequences, with more than 50% occurring only once. The genes are TRBV20-1 and TRBJ2-7, with 8 bases identical to TRBD1. The sequence came from a girl aged 2-10 years with multiple sclerosis. Specimen: blood. Written as DNA, the CDR3 is TGCAGTGCTAGACCCTTTCCAGGACAGGGAATTCGCTCCTACGAGCAGTACTTC. This gives the protein CSARPFPGQGIRSYEQYF.